This section outlines one T cell receptor beta chain sequence together with its context. Under the authors' procedure: For nucleated cells, counts were estimated from reference gene primer amplification. Profiled with immunoSEQ multiplex PCR; TCRdb holds only in-frame clones, not every one. That table is the source of V, J and clone size, and D and trimming were worked out from the DNA. The sample has about 60,000 clones, 80% to 90% seen once. The data derive from a study of blood T cell repertoires in COVID-19. Study as a whole: Both acute and convalescent COVID-19 samples were obtained from the United States, Italy and Spain. The cDNA or gDNA used as material had been derived from T cells, B-cell-depleted T cells, or PBMCs.

V lost 4 bases to trimming and J lost 9 bases; unmatched junction nucleotides: 13. Germline V gene lookup returns CDR1 SGHRS and CDR2 YFSETQ. The CDR3 has 15 amino acids. The rearrangement uses TRBV5-1 and TRBJ2-1; TRBD1 agrees at 7 bases. The sequencing sample was made of peripheral blood. This clonotype was sampled from a man aged 55 to 70 with acute or convalescent COVID-19. The CDR3 DNA sequence: TGCGCCAGCAGCCCGGGACAGACCTTGATGATTGAGCAGTTCTTC. Its protein is CASSPGQTLMIEQFF.